This TCR beta chain appears in the sequencing data of a study of CD8 T cells in ankylosing spondylitis. Study-wide results and caveats: It appeared that ankylosing spondylitis blood was characterized by a TCR beta motif of several highly homologous variants. Before this, some motif variants had been reported in reactive arthritis synovial fluid and blood.

5'-RACE, quantitative and with molecular barcodes, yielded the TCR beta libraries. From the 5' RACE reads, TCRdb called clonotypes with MiXCR, one entry per CDR3 protein. This table holds approximately 520,000 distinct CDR3 sequences, approximately 5.3% found once. At least ten counts were recorded for this clonotype. The antigen remains unidentified. The CDR3 totals 14 residues. V shed 5 bases and J 5 bases; nucleotides not matched to a gene: 6. Looked up from germline, CDR1 is SGHRS and CDR2 is YFSETQ. Specimen: blood, either unsorted or a sorted T cell fraction (not recorded which). This TCR was sampled from a male donor with ankylosing spondylitis. The chain has TRBV5-1 and TRBJ2-3; 9 bases align to TRBD2. This CDR3 is CASSTGTSLDTQYF. The CDR3 bases are TGCGCCAGCAGTACCGGGACTAGCTTAGATACGCAGTATTTT.